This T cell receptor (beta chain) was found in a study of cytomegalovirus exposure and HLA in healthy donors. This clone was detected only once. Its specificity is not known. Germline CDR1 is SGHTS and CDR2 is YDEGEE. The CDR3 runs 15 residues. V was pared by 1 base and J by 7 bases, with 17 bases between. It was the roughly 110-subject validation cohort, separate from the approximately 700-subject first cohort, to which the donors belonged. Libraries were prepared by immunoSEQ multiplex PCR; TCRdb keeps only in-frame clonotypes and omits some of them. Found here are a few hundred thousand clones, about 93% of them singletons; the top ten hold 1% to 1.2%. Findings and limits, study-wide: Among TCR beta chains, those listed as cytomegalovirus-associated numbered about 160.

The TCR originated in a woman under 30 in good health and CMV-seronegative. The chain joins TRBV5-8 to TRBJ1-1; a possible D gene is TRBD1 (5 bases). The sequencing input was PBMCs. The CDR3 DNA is TGTGCCAGCAGCTTGTGGGGCCTCTTAAGGAGTGAAGCTTTCTTT. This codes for CASSLWGLLRSEAFF.